A selection of T cell receptor beta chains follows, all from one sample in a study of blood T cell repertoires in COVID-19. This table comes from immunoSEQ multiplex PCR, and its TCRdb copy is limited to in-frame clones, with some not included. Here the sample spans about 150,000 clones, 80% to 90% being singletons. Specimen: peripheral blood. The receptors derive from a woman aged 60-75 years with active COVID-19. Each CDR3 is given without its conserved first and last residue. A D gene is named only where the DNA matches it firmly.

d_gene: TRBD1
j_gene: TRBJ1-5
v_gene: TRBV5-8
CDR3aa: ASSLRGGPVQPQH

d_gene: .
j_gene: TRBJ1-2
v_gene: TRBV30
CDR3aa: ALTRDNRAYGYT

d_gene: TRBD1
j_gene: TRBJ1-3
v_gene: TRBV15
CDR3aa: ATSRGGTGAGNTIY

d_gene: TRBD1
j_gene: TRBJ1-5
v_gene: TRBV5-5
CDR3aa: ASSLGDRSSNQPQH

d_gene: .
j_gene: TRBJ2-7
v_gene: TRBV28
CDR3aa: ASSYYGSSYEQY

d_gene: .
j_gene: TRBJ2-2
v_gene: TRBV10-1
CDR3aa: ASSVGSTGGELF

d_gene: .
j_gene: TRBJ2-1
v_gene: TRBV24-1
CDR3aa: ATSRGNEQF

d_gene: TRBD1
j_gene: TRBJ2-7
v_gene: TRBV27
CDR3aa: ASSSGQNYEQY

d_gene: TRBD1
j_gene: TRBJ2-7
v_gene: TRBV24-1
CDR3aa: ATSDPTGRDYEQY

d_gene: .
j_gene: TRBJ2-3
v_gene: TRBV4-1
CDR3aa: ASSQEFSGTDTQY

d_gene: .
j_gene: TRBJ1-5
v_gene: TRBV6-1
CDR3aa: ASSDTGHSNQPQH

d_gene: TRBD2
j_gene: TRBJ2-1
v_gene: TRBV15
CDR3aa: ATSRDPGGYNEQF

d_gene: TRBD2
j_gene: TRBJ2-1
v_gene: TRBV27
CDR3aa: ASGLAGVGADEQF

d_gene: TRBD2
j_gene: TRBJ2-3
v_gene: TRBV4-1
CDR3aa: ASSRKAGVDTDTQY

d_gene: TRBD1
j_gene: TRBJ1-6
v_gene: TRBV4-2
CDR3aa: ASSQDLGTGFSPLH

d_gene: .
j_gene: TRBJ1-1
v_gene: TRBV14
CDR3aa: ASSYRATEAF

d_gene: TRBD2
j_gene: TRBJ2-1
v_gene: TRBV4-2
CDR3aa: ASSPGLAGPYNEQF

d_gene: TRBD2
j_gene: TRBJ2-4
v_gene: TRBV2
CDR3aa: ASSSSGRVGV

d_gene: TRBD2
j_gene: TRBJ2-1
v_gene: TRBV5-1
CDR3aa: ASSASSGSYNEQF

d_gene: .
j_gene: TRBJ2-7
v_gene: TRBV5-1
CDR3aa: ASSFEPTLPEQY

d_gene: .
j_gene: TRBJ1-4
v_gene: TRBV4-3
CDR3aa: ASSQEGMGVGLTNEKLF

d_gene: TRBD1
j_gene: TRBJ2-2
v_gene: TRBV7-8
CDR3aa: ASSRDRNTGELF

d_gene: TRBD1
j_gene: TRBJ1-1
v_gene: TRBV27
CDR3aa: ASSIPGTGMTEAF

d_gene: .
j_gene: TRBJ1-2
v_gene: TRBV2
CDR3aa: ASRLQTNYGYT

d_gene: TRBD2
j_gene: TRBJ2-5
v_gene: TRBV13
CDR3aa: ASSLGTGGEETQY

d_gene: .
j_gene: TRBJ2-1
v_gene: TRBV28
CDR3aa: ASALDSLINNEQF

d_gene: .
j_gene: TRBJ2-3
v_gene: TRBV7-2
CDR3aa: ASSLLLGATDTQY

d_gene: TRBD1
j_gene: TRBJ1-1
v_gene: TRBV15
CDR3aa: ATSDRGTEAF

d_gene: .
j_gene: TRBJ1-1
v_gene: TRBV11-2
CDR3aa: ASSLISLREAF

d_gene: TRBD1
j_gene: TRBJ1-4
v_gene: TRBV10-3
CDR3aa: AISGQGGEKLF

d_gene: .
j_gene: TRBJ2-3
v_gene: TRBV9
CDR3aa: ASSVGARDLTDTQY

d_gene: .
j_gene: TRBJ1-5
v_gene: TRBV19
CDR3aa: ASSGQDQPQH